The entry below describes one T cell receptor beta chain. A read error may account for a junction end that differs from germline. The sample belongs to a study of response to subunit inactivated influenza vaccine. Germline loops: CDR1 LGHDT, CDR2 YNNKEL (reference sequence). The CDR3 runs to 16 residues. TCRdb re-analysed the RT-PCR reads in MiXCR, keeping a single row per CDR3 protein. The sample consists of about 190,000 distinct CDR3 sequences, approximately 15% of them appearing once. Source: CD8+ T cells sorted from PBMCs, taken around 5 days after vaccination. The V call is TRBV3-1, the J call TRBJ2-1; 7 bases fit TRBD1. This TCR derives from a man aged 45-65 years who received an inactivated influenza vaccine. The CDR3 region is CARSQTDRRTYNEQFF. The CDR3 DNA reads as TGTGCCAGAAGCCAAACGGACAGGAGGACCTACAATGAGCAGTTCTTC.